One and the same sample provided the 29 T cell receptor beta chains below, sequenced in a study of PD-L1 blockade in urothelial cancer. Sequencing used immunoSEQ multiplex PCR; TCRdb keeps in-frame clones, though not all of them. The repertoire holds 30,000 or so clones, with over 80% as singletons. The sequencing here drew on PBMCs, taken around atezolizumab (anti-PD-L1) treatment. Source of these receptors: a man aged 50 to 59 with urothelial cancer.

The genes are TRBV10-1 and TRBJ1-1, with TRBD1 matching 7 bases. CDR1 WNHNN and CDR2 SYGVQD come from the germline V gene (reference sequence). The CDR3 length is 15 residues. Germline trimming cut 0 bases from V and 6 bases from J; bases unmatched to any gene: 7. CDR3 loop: CASSESTTGVAEAFF. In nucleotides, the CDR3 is TGCGCCAGCAGTGAGTCGACCACAGGGGTGGCTGAAGCTTTCTTT.

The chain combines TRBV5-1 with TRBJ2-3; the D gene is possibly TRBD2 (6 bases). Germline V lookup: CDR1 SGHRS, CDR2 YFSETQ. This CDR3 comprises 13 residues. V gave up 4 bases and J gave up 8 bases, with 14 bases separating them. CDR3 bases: TGCGCCAGCAGCCGGCCAACCGGGGGTACGCAGTATTTT. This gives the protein CASSRPTGGTQYF.

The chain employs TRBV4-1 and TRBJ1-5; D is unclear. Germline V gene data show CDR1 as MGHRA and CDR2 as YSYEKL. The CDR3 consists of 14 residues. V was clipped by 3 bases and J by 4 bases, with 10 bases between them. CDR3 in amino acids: CASSHTDSNQPQHF. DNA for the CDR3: TGCGCCAGCAGCCACACAGATTCTAATCAGCCCCAGCATTTT.

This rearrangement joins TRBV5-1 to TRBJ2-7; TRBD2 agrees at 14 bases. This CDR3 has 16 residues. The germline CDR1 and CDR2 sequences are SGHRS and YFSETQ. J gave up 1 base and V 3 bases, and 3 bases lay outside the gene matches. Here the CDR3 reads CASSWGTSGSSYEQYF. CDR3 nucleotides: TGCGCCAGCAGCTGGGGGACTAGCGGGAGTTCCTACGAGCAGTACTTC.

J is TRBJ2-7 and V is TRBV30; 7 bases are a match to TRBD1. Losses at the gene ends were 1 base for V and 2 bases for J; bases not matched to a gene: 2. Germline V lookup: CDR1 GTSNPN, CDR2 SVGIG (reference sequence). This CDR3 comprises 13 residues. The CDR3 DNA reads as TGTGCCTGGAGTGCGACAGGGCCCTACGAGCAGTACTTC. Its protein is CAWSATGPYEQYF.

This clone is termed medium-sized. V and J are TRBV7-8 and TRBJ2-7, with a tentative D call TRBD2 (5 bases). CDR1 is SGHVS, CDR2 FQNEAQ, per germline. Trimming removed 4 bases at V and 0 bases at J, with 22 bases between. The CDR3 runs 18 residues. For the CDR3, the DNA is TGTGCCAGCAGCTCACAACTGCTAGAGGGAAGGAGCTCCTACGAGCAGTACTTC. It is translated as CASSSQLLEGRSSYEQYF.

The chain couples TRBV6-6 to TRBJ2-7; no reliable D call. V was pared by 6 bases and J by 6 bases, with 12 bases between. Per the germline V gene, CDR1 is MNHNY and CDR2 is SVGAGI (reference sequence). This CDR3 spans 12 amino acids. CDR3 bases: TGTGCCAGCAGAGTGGCGGAGAGCGAGCAGTACGTC. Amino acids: CASRVAESEQYV.

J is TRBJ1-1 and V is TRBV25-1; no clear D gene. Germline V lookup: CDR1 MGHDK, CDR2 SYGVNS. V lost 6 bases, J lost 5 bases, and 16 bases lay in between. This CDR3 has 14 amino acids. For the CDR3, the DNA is TGTGCCAGCAGGTCACAGATGGGAGGAACTGAAGCTTTCTTT. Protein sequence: CASRSQMGGTEAFF.

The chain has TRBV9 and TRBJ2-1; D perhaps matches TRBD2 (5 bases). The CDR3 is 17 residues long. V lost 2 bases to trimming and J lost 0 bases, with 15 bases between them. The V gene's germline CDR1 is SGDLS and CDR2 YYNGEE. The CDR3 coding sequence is TGTGCCAGCAGCGTTTCCCTCAGTGGGAGCTCCTACAATGAGCAGTTCTTC. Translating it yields CASSVSLSGSSYNEQFF.

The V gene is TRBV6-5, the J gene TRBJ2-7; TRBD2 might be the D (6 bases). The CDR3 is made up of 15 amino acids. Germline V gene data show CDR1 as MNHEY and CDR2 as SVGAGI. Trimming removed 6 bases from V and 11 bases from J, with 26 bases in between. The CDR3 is CASRQPGLSPPLEYF. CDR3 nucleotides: TGTGCCAGCAGGCAACCGGGACTCTCTCCACCGTTGGAGTACTTC.

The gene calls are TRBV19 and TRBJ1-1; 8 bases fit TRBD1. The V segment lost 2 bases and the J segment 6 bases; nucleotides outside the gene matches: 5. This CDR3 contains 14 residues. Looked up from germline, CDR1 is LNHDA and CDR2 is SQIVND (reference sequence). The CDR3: CASSISDRESEAFF. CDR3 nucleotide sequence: TGTGCCAGTAGTATATCGGACAGGGAGTCTGAAGCTTTCTTT.

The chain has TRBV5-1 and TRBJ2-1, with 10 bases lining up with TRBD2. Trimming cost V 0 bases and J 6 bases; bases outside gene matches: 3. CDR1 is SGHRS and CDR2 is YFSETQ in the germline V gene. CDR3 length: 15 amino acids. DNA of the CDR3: TGCGCCAGCAGCTTGGGCGGGACTAGCGTCAATGAGCAGTTCTTC. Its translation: CASSLGGTSVNEQFF.

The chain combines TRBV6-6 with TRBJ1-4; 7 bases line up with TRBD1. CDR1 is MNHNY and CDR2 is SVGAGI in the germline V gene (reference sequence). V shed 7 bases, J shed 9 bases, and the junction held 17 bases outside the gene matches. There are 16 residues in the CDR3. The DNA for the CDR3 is TGTGCCAGCACCCCGCCTATAGGTACAGGGGCACAAAAACTGTTTTTT. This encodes CASTPPIGTGAQKLFF.

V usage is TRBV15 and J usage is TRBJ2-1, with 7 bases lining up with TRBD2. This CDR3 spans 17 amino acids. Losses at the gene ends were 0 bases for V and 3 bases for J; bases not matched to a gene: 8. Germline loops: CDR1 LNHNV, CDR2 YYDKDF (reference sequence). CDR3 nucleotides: TGTGCCACCAGCAGAGACCTCCCGGGGGGACTCTACAATGAGCAGTTCTTC. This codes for CATSRDLPGGLYNEQFF.

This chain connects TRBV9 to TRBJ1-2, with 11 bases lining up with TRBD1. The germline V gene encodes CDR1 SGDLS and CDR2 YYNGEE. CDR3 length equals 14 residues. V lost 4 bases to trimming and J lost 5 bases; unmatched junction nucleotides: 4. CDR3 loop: CASSIGQGAYGYTF. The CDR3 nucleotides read TGTGCCAGCAGCATTGGACAGGGGGCGTATGGCTACACCTTC.

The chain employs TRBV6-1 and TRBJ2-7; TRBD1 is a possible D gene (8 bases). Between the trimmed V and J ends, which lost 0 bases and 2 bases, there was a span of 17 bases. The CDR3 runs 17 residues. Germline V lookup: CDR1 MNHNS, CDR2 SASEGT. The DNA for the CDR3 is TGTGCCAGCAGTGAAGCGTACAGGGGGGGATCCCCCTACGAGCAGTACGTC. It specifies CASSEAYRGGSPYEQYV.

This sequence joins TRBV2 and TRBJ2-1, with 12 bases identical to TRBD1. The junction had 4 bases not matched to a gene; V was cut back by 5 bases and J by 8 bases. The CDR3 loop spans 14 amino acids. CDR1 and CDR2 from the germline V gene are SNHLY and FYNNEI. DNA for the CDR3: TGTGCCAGCAGTCGGGACAGGGGGCAACATGAGCAGTTCTTC. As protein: CASSRDRGQHEQFF. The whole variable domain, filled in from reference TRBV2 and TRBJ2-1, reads EPEVTQTPSHQVTQMGQEVILRCVPISNHLYFYWYRQILGQKVEFLVSFYNNEISEKSEIFDDQFSVERPDGSNFTLKIRSTKLEDSAMYFCASSRDRGQHEQFFGPGTRLTVL.

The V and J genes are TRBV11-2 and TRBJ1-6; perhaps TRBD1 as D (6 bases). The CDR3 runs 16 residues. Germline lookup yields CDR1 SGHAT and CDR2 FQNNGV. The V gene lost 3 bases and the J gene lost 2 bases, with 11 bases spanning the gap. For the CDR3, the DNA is TGTGCCAGCAGCTTCGGGACATCCCCCTATAATTCACCCCTCCACTTT. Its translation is CASSFGTSPYNSPLHF.

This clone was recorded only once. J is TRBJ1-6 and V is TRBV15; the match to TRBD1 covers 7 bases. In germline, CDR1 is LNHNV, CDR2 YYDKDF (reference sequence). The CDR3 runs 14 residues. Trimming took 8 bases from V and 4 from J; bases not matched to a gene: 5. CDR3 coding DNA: TGTGCCACCCGCCCGGGACAGTATAATTCACCCCTCCACTTT. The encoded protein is CATRPGQYNSPLHF.

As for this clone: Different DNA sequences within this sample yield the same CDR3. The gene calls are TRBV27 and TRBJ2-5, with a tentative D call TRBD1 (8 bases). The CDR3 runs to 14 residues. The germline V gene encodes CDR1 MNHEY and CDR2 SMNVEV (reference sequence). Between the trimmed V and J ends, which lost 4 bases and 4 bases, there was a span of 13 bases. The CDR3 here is CASSSQGEGETQYF. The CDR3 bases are TGTGCCAGCAGTTCACAGGGGGAGGGAGAGACCCAGTACTTC.

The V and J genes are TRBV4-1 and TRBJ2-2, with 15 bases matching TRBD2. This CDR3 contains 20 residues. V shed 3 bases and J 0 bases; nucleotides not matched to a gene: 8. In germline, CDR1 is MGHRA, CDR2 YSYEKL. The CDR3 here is CASSQKTGLAGGTNTGELFF. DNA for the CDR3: TGCGCCAGCAGCCAGAAGACGGGACTAGCGGGAGGAACGAACACCGGGGAGCTGTTTTTT.

This CDR3 reads CASSIRLSEAFF. The CDR3 coding sequence is TGTGCCAGTAGTATTCGGTTGTCTGAAGCTTTCTTT. The chain recombines TRBV19 with TRBJ1-1; unclear D gene. The CDR3 consists of 12 residues. Per germline, CDR1 LNHDA and CDR2 SQIVND (reference sequence). V was cut by 3 bases and J by 6 bases, with 8 bases left in between.

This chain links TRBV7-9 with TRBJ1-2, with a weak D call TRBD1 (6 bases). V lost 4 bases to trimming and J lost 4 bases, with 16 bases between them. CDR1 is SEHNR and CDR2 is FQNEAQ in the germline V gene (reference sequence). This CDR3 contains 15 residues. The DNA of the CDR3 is TGTGCCAGCAGCTCAACTAGGGGGTTAACCTATGGCTACACCTTC. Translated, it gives CASSSTRGLTYGYTF.

For the CDR3, the DNA is TGTGCCAGTAGGAGCGATGGAGCCAAAAACATTCAGTACTTC. Its protein is CASRSDGAKNIQYF. The rearrangement joins TRBV19 to TRBJ2-4, with D hard to call. The CDR3 is 14 amino acids. Germline V gives CDR1 LNHDA, CDR2 SQIVND (reference sequence). The germline V and J ends were trimmed by 6 bases and 0 bases, with 9 bases remaining between them.

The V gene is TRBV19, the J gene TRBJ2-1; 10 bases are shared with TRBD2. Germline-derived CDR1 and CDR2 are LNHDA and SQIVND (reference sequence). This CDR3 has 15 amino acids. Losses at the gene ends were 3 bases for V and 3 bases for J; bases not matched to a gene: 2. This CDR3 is CASSMGLANYNEQFF. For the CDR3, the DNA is TGTGCCAGTAGTATGGGACTAGCGAACTACAATGAGCAGTTCTTC. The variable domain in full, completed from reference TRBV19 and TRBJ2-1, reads DGGITQSPKYLFRKEGQNVTLSCEQNLNHDAMYWYRQDPGQGLRLIYYSQIVNDFQKGDIAEGYSVSREKKESFPLTVTSAQKNPTAFYLCASSMGLANYNEQFFGPGTRLTVL.

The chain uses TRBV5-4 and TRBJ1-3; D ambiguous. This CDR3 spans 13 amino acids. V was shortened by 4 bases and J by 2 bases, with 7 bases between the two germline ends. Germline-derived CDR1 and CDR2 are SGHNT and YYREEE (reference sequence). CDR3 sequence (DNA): TGTGCCAGCAGCCTGGGCGCTGGAAACACCATATATTTT. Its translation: CASSLGAGNTIYF.

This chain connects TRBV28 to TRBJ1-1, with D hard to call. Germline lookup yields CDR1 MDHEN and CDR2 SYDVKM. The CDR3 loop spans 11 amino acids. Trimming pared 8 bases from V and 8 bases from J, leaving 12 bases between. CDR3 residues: CASHGGLEAFF. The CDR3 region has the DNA TGTGCCAGCCATGGCGGCCTAGAAGCTTTCTTT.

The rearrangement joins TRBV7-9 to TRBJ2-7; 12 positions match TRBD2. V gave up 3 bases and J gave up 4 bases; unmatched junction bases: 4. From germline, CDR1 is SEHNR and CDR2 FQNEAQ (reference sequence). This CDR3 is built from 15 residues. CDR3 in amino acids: CASSLGLAGVYEQYF. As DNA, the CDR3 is TGTGCCAGCAGCTTGGGACTAGCGGGCGTTTACGAGCAGTACTTC.

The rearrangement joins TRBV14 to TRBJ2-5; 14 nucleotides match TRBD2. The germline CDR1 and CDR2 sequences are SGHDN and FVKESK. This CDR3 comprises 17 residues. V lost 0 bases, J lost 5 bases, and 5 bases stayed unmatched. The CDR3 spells CASSQDWGLAGAETQYF. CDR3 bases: TGTGCCAGCAGCCAAGATTGGGGACTAGCGGGAGCCGAGACCCAGTACTTC.